Below, 21 T cell receptor beta chains from the same sample are listed, as sequenced in a study of graft-versus-host responses after intestinal transplantation. The antigens for these receptors are not known. The data were produced by immunoSEQ multiplex PCR, yet TCRdb's version contains in-frame clones alone and is incomplete. The sample holds 50,000 to 80,000 clones, 90% seen once. Sequencing was performed on unstimulated CD8+ T cells sorted from spleen or lymph node cells, taken before transplant. These receptors were collected from a human donor who was the organ donor for an intestinal transplant.

The V call is TRBV15, the J call TRBJ2-1; 16 nucleotides line up with TRBD2. The CDR3 is made up of 19 amino acids. CDR1 is LNHNV and CDR2 is YYDKDF in the germline V gene (reference sequence). V gave up 0 bases and J gave up 7 bases; unmatched junction bases: 9. CDR3 sequence: CATSREGAGTSGRENEQFF. DNA for the CDR3: TGTGCCACCAGCAGAGAAGGGGCCGGGACTAGCGGGAGGGAGAATGAGCAGTTCTTC.

The chain combines TRBV19 with TRBJ2-7, with TRBD1 matching over 9 bases. The J segment lost 1 base and the V segment lost 0 bases, leaving 1 base of the junction unmatched. The CDR3 extends over 15 amino acids. CDR1 and CDR2 (germline): LNHDA, SQIVND (reference sequence). The CDR3 DNA is TGTGCCAGTAGTATAGACGGGACAGGGTCCTACGAGCAGTACTTC. It specifies CASSIDGTGSYEQYF.

This clone showed up just once. V usage is TRBV2 and J usage is TRBJ1-2, with 9 bases lining up with TRBD1. Germline trimming cut 6 bases from V and 2 bases from J; bases unmatched to any gene: 13. Looked up from germline, CDR1 is SNHLY and CDR2 is FYNNEI. CDR3 length: 17 residues. CDR3 in DNA: TGTGCCAGCAGCGGACCCGAGACCGGGACAGGGAACTATGGCTACACCTTC. It yields the protein CASSGPETGTGNYGYTF.

The CDR3 here is CASSFIQELDEQFF. For the CDR3, the DNA is TGTGCCAGCAGTTTTATACAGGAGTTGGATGAGCAGTTCTTC. The V and J genes are TRBV28 and TRBJ2-1; D may be TRBD1 (5 bases). Between the trimmed V and J ends, which lost 3 bases and 8 bases, there was a span of 14 bases. In germline, CDR1 is MDHEN, CDR2 SYDVKM. This CDR3 comprises 14 residues.

This chain links TRBV7-9 with TRBJ1-1; 9 positions agree with TRBD1. The CDR3 covers 16 residues. Per the germline V gene, CDR1 is SEHNR and CDR2 is FQNEAQ (reference sequence). V lost 4 bases and J lost 3; bases outside the gene matches: 9. As DNA, the CDR3 is TGTGCCAGCAGCTCCAGGACAGGGGCGACGTACACTGAAGCTTTCTTT. Translated, it gives CASSSRTGATYTEAFF.

The chain uses TRBV9 and TRBJ1-4; perhaps TRBD1 as D (6 bases). The CDR3 spans 14 residues. In germline, CDR1 is SGDLS, CDR2 YYNGEE. V was clipped by 4 bases and J by 3 bases, with 10 bases between them. CDR3: CASSSPGANEKLFF. The CDR3 DNA reads as TGTGCCAGCAGCTCCCCAGGGGCTAATGAAAAACTGTTTTTT.

The chain has TRBV7-3 and TRBJ1-2; 8 positions match TRBD1. CDR1 is SGHTA and CDR2 is FQGTGA in the germline V gene. Trimming took 1 base from V and 2 from J; bases not matched to a gene: 9. CDR3 length: 17 amino acids. CDR3 sequence reads: CASSLIPGQVPNYGYTF. CDR3 DNA sequence: TGTGCCAGCAGCTTAATTCCGGGACAGGTTCCCAACTATGGCTACACCTTC. The full variable domain, rest sourced from reference TRBV7-3 and TRBJ1-2, is GAGVSQTPSNKVTEKGKYVELRCDPISGHTALYWYRQSLGQGPEFLIYFQGTGAADDSGLPNDRFFAVRPEGSVSTLKIQRTERGDSAVYLCASSLIPGQVPNYGYTFGSGTRLTVV.

This clone was seen a single time. The genes are TRBV6-1 and TRBJ2-1; 8 bases line up with TRBD2. The CDR3 spans 15 residues. Germline V gene lookup returns CDR1 MNHNS and CDR2 SASEGT. V gave up 4 bases and J gave up 4 bases; unmatched junction bases: 6. The CDR3 DNA follows: TGTGCCAGCAGTGCCGAGCGGGAGACTTACAATGAGCAGTTCTTC. This encodes CASSAERETYNEQFF.

This chain uses TRBV7-6 with TRBJ2-3; TRBD2 aligns across 12 bases. The germline V gene encodes CDR1 SGHVS and CDR2 FNYEAQ. Trimming removed 6 bases from V and 0 bases from J; junction bases left unmatched: 7. CDR3 length: 17 amino acids. Here the CDR3 reads CASSQTSGRGSTDTQYF. As DNA, the CDR3 is TGTGCCAGCAGTCAGACTAGCGGGAGAGGGAGCACAGATACGCAGTATTTT.

The V gene is TRBV6-5, the J gene TRBJ1-2, with TRBD1 matching 7 bases. Trimming at V came to 6 bases and at J to 4 bases, leaving 5 bases not matched to a gene. Germline loops: CDR1 MNHEY, CDR2 SVGAGI. The CDR3 sequence is 13 residues long. CDR3 in DNA: TGTGCCAGCAGGGTGACAGGGAGCTATGGCTACACCTTC. Protein sequence: CASRVTGSYGYTF.

Concerning this clone: Mismatch with germline at one junction end may stem from a read error. The chain has TRBV5-5 and TRBJ1-1; tentative D call: TRBD1 (5 bases). The CDR3 has 16 residues. Germline V gene sequence: CDR1 SGHKS, CDR2 YYEKEE (reference sequence). The CDR3 region has the DNA TGTGCCAGCACCTTGGGGCCACAGGTTAATGAGTTCGAAGCTTTCTTT. Amino acid sequence: CASTLGPQVNEFEAFF.

This clone was observed once. The rearrangement joins TRBV19 to TRBJ2-7, with 7 bases fitting TRBD1. CDR3 length: 12 residues. V shed 5 bases and J 7 bases; nucleotides not matched to a gene: 5. Germline V gives CDR1 LNHDA, CDR2 SQIVND (reference sequence). The CDR3 loop reads CASSDREREQYF. CDR3 bases: TGTGCCAGTAGTGACAGGGAAAGGGAGCAGTACTTC.

The chain is built from TRBV1 and TRBJ2-3; TRBD2 was called by the table and not checked on the DNA. TRBV1 is noted as a pseudogene. The CDR3 loop spans 15 amino acids. CDR3 protein: CTSSLLAGSADTQYF. CDR3 coding DNA: TGCACCAGCAGCCTCTTAGCGGGATCCGCAGATACGCAGTATTTT.

The chain combines TRBV6-6 with TRBJ1-1; 7 bases fit TRBD1. J was trimmed by 0 bases and V by 6 bases; bases with no gene match: 10. This CDR3 spans 16 amino acids. The germline V gene encodes CDR1 MNHNY and CDR2 SVGAGI (reference sequence). The DNA of the CDR3 is TGTGCCAGCAGGGAGGGGCAGGGGGGATTGAACACTGAAGCTTTCTTT. Its translation: CASREGQGGLNTEAFF.

This sequence joins TRBV7-9 and TRBJ1-1, with D possibly being TRBD1 (6 bases). This CDR3 spans 12 amino acids. Germline V lookup: CDR1 SEHNR, CDR2 FQNEAQ (reference sequence). The V end was cut by 5 bases, the J end by 11 bases, with 15 bases between. In DNA form, the CDR3 reads TGTGCCAGCAGCACCAACAGGGTTCGGGCTTTCTTT. This sequence encodes CASSTNRVRAFF.

The chain links TRBV9 to TRBJ2-2; D might be TRBD2 (5 bases). There are 14 residues in the CDR3. Germline V lookup: CDR1 SGDLS, CDR2 YYNGEE. V was pared by 3 bases and J by 2 bases, with 8 bases between. The CDR3 loop reads CASSDGINTGELFF. For the CDR3, the DNA is TGTGCCAGCAGCGACGGGATAAACACCGGGGAGCTGTTTTTT.

The chain joins TRBV11-2 to TRBJ2-7, with TRBD1 identical over 8 bases. Germline V CDR1 and CDR2: SGHAT, FQNNGV. This CDR3 is 16 amino acids long. The V gene end was trimmed by 6 bases and the J gene end by 2 bases; junction bases not matched to a gene: 12. CDR3 DNA sequence: TGTGCCAGCAGGTACCCATCGGGACAGGACCCCTACGAGCAGTACTTC. Encoded protein: CASRYPSGQDPYEQYF.

This clone was counted once. The rearrangement joins TRBV7-3 to TRBJ2-1, with unresolved D. The length of the CDR3 is 16 residues. V was shortened by 5 bases and J by 4 bases, with 18 bases between the two germline ends. The germline gives CDR1 SGHTA, CDR2 FQGTGA. In nucleotides, the CDR3 is TGTGCCAGCAGCCCCTATAGCACGACCGCATACAATGAGCAGTTCTTC. This translates into CASSPYSTTAYNEQFF.

This chain connects TRBV29-1 to TRBJ1-2; the D gene is possibly TRBD1 (6 bases). The V gene's germline CDR1 is SQVTM and CDR2 ANQGSEA. The CDR3 extends over 14 amino acids. V was clipped by 0 bases and J by 4 bases, with 12 bases between them. This CDR3 is CSVEDSGESYGYTF. CDR3 in DNA: TGCAGCGTTGAAGATTCAGGGGAGAGCTATGGCTACACCTTC.

This clone was counted a few times. The chain combines TRBV7-6 with TRBJ2-7; 11 bases line up with TRBD1. The CDR3 is made up of 15 amino acids. Germline V lookup: CDR1 SGHVS, CDR2 FNYEAQ. V dropped 5 bases and J dropped 4; count of bases not matched to a gene: 7. CDR3 DNA: TGTGCCAGCAGCCAAAAGGGACAGGGGGTTTACGAGCAGTACTTC. Protein product: CASSQKGQGVYEQYF. Complete variable domain (other parts from reference TRBV7-6 and TRBJ2-7): GAGVSQSPRYKVTKRGQDVALRCDPISGHVSLYWYRQALGQGPEFLTYFNYEAQQDKSGLPNDRFSAERPEGSISTLTIQRTEQRDSAMYRCASSQKGQGVYEQYFGPGTRLTVT.

This chain links TRBV2 with TRBJ2-3, with TRBD2 matching over 7 bases. The CDR3 covers 17 residues. Trimming at V came to 10 bases and at J to 0 bases, leaving 16 bases not matched to a gene. CDR1 is SNHLY and CDR2 is FYNNEI in the germline V gene. CDR3 in amino acids: CATSGLTGSSSTDTQYF. DNA for the CDR3: TGTGCCACCTCGGGACTAACCGGATCGTCTAGCACAGATACGCAGTATTTT.